Reported below is one T cell receptor beta chain. The data derive from a study of shared clonotypes between healthy human individuals. The protocol was immunoSEQ multiplex PCR, while the TCRdb copy is restricted to in-frame clones and leaves out a portion. The sample consists of approximately 2.3 million clones, over 85% of them appearing once. V lost 4 bases and J lost 6, with 16 bases in between. Germline assignment: CDR1 LNHDA and CDR2 SQIVND (reference sequence). There are 14 residues in the CDR3. The sample comprised naive CD4+ T cells from PBMCs. Subset given: CD45RA+ positively selected. This receptor was obtained from a man younger than 35 in good health. Some clones in this sample may be carry-over from other donors' samples. The V call is TRBV19, the J call TRBJ2-7; D is unclear. The CDR3 DNA is TGTGCCAGTAGTAACAGCCTTGGGGTATCCGAGCAGTACTTC. It yields the protein CASSNSLGVSEQYF.